This is a list of T cell receptor beta chains from one sample in a study of T cells in Graves' hyperthyroidism and ophthalmopathy. TCRdb reprocessed the multiplex PCR reads via MiXCR and lists one record per CDR3 protein. The table lists around 560,000 distinct CDR3 sequences, 16% of them singletons, with around 18% in the top ten. Sequences were obtained from blood. The receptor source for this set is a woman aged 18-29 years with Graves' hyperthyroidism. The CDR3 runs from the conserved cysteine through the conserved F or W. Fields, in order: clone size, D gene, V gene, J gene, CDR3 protein, CDR3 DNA. The D gene is left open where the match is weak. Size is omitted from some rows. Given values are once, few, many or a class for expanded clones.

>.|.|TRBV29-1|TRBJ2-5
CSVDTSEGQETQYF
TGCAGCGTTGATACGTCGGAGGGGCAAGAGACCCAGTACTTC
>few|.|TRBV18|TRBJ1-4
CASSTVKGPLGELFF
TGTGCCAGCTCGACCGTCAAGGGGCCTTTGGGGGAACTGTTTTTT
>few|.|TRBV12-3/TRBV12-4|TRBJ2-5
CASSFRIEKTQYF
TGTGCCAGCAGTTTCAGGATAGAGAAGACCCAGTACTTC
>many|.|TRBV12-3/TRBV12-4|TRBJ1-5
CASSLSREAQPQHF
TGTGCCAGCAGCTTATCGAGGGAAGCACAGCCCCAGCATTTT
>.|TRBD1|TRBV4-1|TRBJ1-3
CASSHAPGQKNTIYF
TGCGCCAGCAGCCACGCTCCGGGACAGAAAAACACCATATATTTT
>many|TRBD2|TRBV20-1|TRBJ2-1
CSAERERANEQFF
TGCAGTGCTGAGCGGGAGAGGGCCAATGAGCAGTTCTTC
>.|.|TRBV20-1|TRBJ2-7
CSAPHYSYSYEQYF
TGCAGTGCCCCCCACTACTCCTACTCCTACGAGCAGTACTTC
>few|.|TRBV7-9|TRBJ2-6
CASSLGASGANVLTF
TGTGCCAGCAGCCTAGGGGCCTCTGGGGCCAACGTCCTGACTTTC
>.|.|TRBV12-3/TRBV12-4|TRBJ1-3
CASRAGGGNTIYF
TGTGCCAGCAGAGCGGGAGGAGGAAACACCATATATTTT
>few|.|TRBV3-1|TRBJ1-5
CASSQDGGGNQSQHF
TGTGCCAGCAGCCAAGATGGGGGCGGTAATCAGTCCCAGCATTTT
>few|.|TRBV6-2/TRBV6-3|TRBJ2-7
CASSFPRGWSYEQYF
TGTGCCAGCAGTTTCCCTAGGGGCTGGTCCTACGAGCAGTACTTC
>many|TRBD2|TRBV27|TRBJ2-5
CASSSASGPRGETQYF
TGTGCCAGCAGTTCCGCTAGCGGGCCACGCGGGGAGACCCAGTACTTC
>.|TRBD2|TRBV27|TRBJ2-3
CANSPTGLAGADTQYF
TGTGCCAACAGTCCAACGGGACTAGCGGGAGCAGATACGCAGTATTTT
>few|TRBD1|TRBV19|TRBJ2-3
CASSTGTGEGDTQYF
TGTGCCAGTAGTACCGGGACAGGGGAAGGGGATACGCAGTATTTT
>many|TRBD2|TRBV2|TRBJ2-3
CASRGASGREADTQYF
TGTGCCAGCAGAGGGGCTAGCGGGAGGGAGGCAGATACGCAGTATTTT
>.|TRBD2|TRBV7-2|TRBJ2-5
CASSRTSGGQETQHF
TGTGCCAGCAGCCGGACTAGCGGGGGACAAGAGACCCAGCACTTC
>many|.|TRBV12-3/TRBV12-4|TRBJ2-1
CASSLGGGVGYEQFF
TGTGCCAGCAGTTTAGGGGGCGGGGTTGGTTATGAGCAGTTCTTC